The 4 T cell receptor beta chains below all came from one sample that was sequenced in a study of blood T cells in healthy people across ages (dated by TCRdb to about 2015). The library came from 5' RACE. The reads were generated on an Illumina HiSeq 2500. A second roughly 6 to 12 cycle PCR used a sample-barcoded 5' primer and a J-beta primer mix. TCRdb reprocessing: public reads trimmed at Q25 with fastp, clones called with MiXCR, in-frame beta chains kept. Entries are consolidated by CDR3 protein sequence, retaining the most common genes and DNA. Here the sample has over 600,000 distinct CDR3 sequences; roughly 41% occur a single time. Around 30% of the sample rests with the top ten. The specimen was blood. The receptors shown here come from a man older than 75 in good health.

The rearrangement uses TRBV7-2 and TRBJ2-2; 10 bases align to TRBD1. The CDR3 has 17 amino acids. The V gene's germline CDR1 is SGHTA and CDR2 FQGNSA. The ends lost 3 bases at V and 7 bases at J; junction bases unmatched: 11. In nucleotides, the CDR3 is TGTGCCAGCAGCTTTAAGCCGGGACAGGGGTTTCTCGGGGAGCTGTTTTTT. This gives the protein CASSFKPGQGFLGELFF.

About this clonotype itself: Given a much more abundant clone one base away, this may be a read error. V usage is TRBV4-3 and J usage is TRBJ2-7, with D possibly matching TRBD2 (6 bases). Judging by the DNA end, TRBJ2-5 fits better; the J call may be wrong. Germline lookup yields CDR1 LGHNA and CDR2 YSLEER. The CDR3 is made up of 16 amino acids. This chain's CDR3 is CASSQGGRARDETQYF. CDR3 nucleotide sequence: TGCGCCAGCAGCCAGGGAGGACGAGCGAGAGATGAGACCCAGTACTTC.

As to this clonotype: Its ends do not fully match the called genes, so a read error is possible. The chain uses TRBV20-1 and TRBJ2-7; D tentatively reads TRBD1 or TRBD2 (5 bases each). The CDR3 sequence is 12 residues long. Looked up from germline, CDR1 is DFQATT and CDR2 is SNEGSKA (reference sequence). For the CDR3, the DNA is TGCAGTGCCAGAGCGGCAGGACATGAGCAGTACTTC. This gives the protein CSARAAGHEQYF.

V is TRBV15 and J is TRBJ2-5, with D maybe TRBD1 (6 bases). Germline V CDR1 and CDR2: LNHNV, YYDKDF (reference sequence). The V end was cut by 5 bases, the J end by 1 base, with 14 bases between. The CDR3 consists of 15 residues. The chain's CDR3 is CATSANGQTQETQYF. CDR3 in DNA: TGTGCCACCAGCGCGAACGGACAGACCCAAGAGACCCAGTACTTC.